Listed here are 24 T cell receptor beta chains from one sample, sequenced in a study of blood T cell repertoires in COVID-19. The table came from immunoSEQ multiplex PCR; TCRdb's copy has only in-frame clones and leaves some out. The data contain about 130,000 clones, around 85% of them singletons. Source material: peripheral blood. The receptors stem from a human donor in a cohort sampled during active COVID-19.

The V gene is TRBV15, the J gene TRBJ2-1; TRBD2 agrees at 7 bases. Germline V gives CDR1 LNHNV, CDR2 YYDKDF (reference sequence). This CDR3 region has 18 residues. J gave up 5 bases and V 6 bases, and 19 bases lay outside the gene matches. The CDR3 loop reads CATRGDGGSGSFNNEQFF. As DNA, the CDR3 is TGTGCCACCAGGGGGGATGGCGGGAGTGGCAGTTTTAACAATGAGCAGTTCTTC. The entire variable domain, with the rest obtained from reference TRBV15 and TRBJ2-1, is as follows: DAMVIQNPRYQVTQFGKPVTLSCSQTLNHNVMYWYQQKSSQAPKLLFHYYDKDFNNEADTPDNFQSRRPNTSFCFLDIRSPGLGDTAMYLCATRGDGGSGSFNNEQFFGPGTRLTVL.

The chain is built from TRBV6-5 and TRBJ1-4; TRBD1 is a possible D gene (5 bases). Trimming shortened V by 5 bases and J by 8 bases, and 15 bases separated the two germline ends. The germline V gene encodes CDR1 MNHEY and CDR2 SVGAGI. The CDR3 is 14 amino acids. CDR3 in amino acids: CASSPQGFGEKLFF. CDR3 sequence (DNA): TGTGCCAGCAGTCCGCAGGGTTTCGGGGAAAAACTGTTTTTT.

In its sample, this clone was seen once. The rearrangement links TRBV7-8 to TRBJ2-3; 16 nucleotides agree with TRBD2. This CDR3 comprises 19 residues. Germline-derived CDR1 and CDR2 are SGHVS and FQNEAQ. Unmatched junction bases numbered 9, after V lost 4 bases and J lost 2 bases. The CDR3 nucleotides read TGTGCCAGCAGCTCGGGACTAGCGGGGGGGATTTCCTCCACAGATACGCAGTATTTT. Protein product: CASSSGLAGGISSTDTQYF.

The chain employs TRBV24-1 and TRBJ2-1, with a possible D match to TRBD1 (6 bases). CDR3 length: 14 residues. Germline V lookup: CDR1 KGHDR, CDR2 SFDVKD. Trimming cost V 9 bases and J 6 bases, with 17 bases left between them. The CDR3 reads CATRRDEGVNEQFF. CDR3 DNA sequence: TGTGCCACCCGCCGGGACGAGGGGGTCAATGAGCAGTTCTTC.

The chain recombines TRBV30 with TRBJ2-5; TRBD2 is a possible D gene (6 bases). V dropped 3 bases and J dropped 4 bases, with 12 bases sitting between them. Germline CDR1 is GTSNPN and CDR2 is SVGIG (reference sequence). The CDR3 extends over 13 amino acids. The chain's CDR3 is CAWRRRGLETQYF. CDR3 DNA: TGTGCCTGGAGACGCCGGGGGTTAGAGACCCAGTACTTC.

The V gene is TRBV30, the J gene TRBJ1-2; tentatively, D is TRBD1 (6 bases). Germline V gene lookup returns CDR1 GTSNPN and CDR2 SVGIG (reference sequence). Between the trimmed V and J ends, which lost 7 bases and 8 bases, there was a span of 14 bases. The CDR3 is 11 amino acids. The CDR3 sequence is CASSRGSGYTF. CDR3 in DNA: TGTGCCTCCTCTAGGGGGTCGGGCTACACCTTC.

CDR3 DNA: TGTGCCAGCAGTGGACGGGGCACTGAAGCTTTCTTT. Residues: CASSGRGTEAFF. This chain uses TRBV7-9 with TRBJ1-1; D unclear. Per the germline V gene, CDR1 is SEHNR and CDR2 is FQNEAQ (reference sequence). CDR3 size: 12 residues. Trimming shortened V by 6 bases and J by 4 bases, and 9 bases separated the two germline ends. Together with reference TRBV7-9 and TRBJ1-1, the CDR3 gives the full variable domain: DTGVSQNPRHKITKRGQNVTFRCDPISEHNRLYWYRQTLGQGPEFLTYFQNEAQLEKSRLLSDRFSAERPKGSFSTLEIQRTEQGDSAMYLCASSGRGTEAFFGQGTRLTVV.

The genes are TRBV20-1 and TRBJ1-2; D gene ambiguous. This CDR3 spans 14 amino acids. V gave up 4 bases and J gave up 6 bases, with 18 bases separating them. Germline CDR1 and CDR2: DFQATT and SNEGSKA (reference sequence). CDR3 residues: CSANDVTRADGYTF. CDR3 nucleotides: TGCAGTGCTAATGATGTCACAAGAGCGGATGGCTACACCTTC.

The J gene is TRBJ2-1, the V gene TRBV5-1; D is perhaps TRBD2 (6 bases). This CDR3 has 15 amino acids. Per germline, CDR1 SGHRS and CDR2 YFSETQ. The V end lost 0 bases, the J end lost 7 bases, and 14 bases lay between the germline ends. The DNA of the CDR3 is TGCGCCAGCAGCTTGGGAGGGGTACTAGCAAATGAGCAGTTCTTC. It translates to CASSLGGVLANEQFF.

V is TRBV9 and J is TRBJ1-4; TRBD1 matches 7 bases. Germline CDR1 and CDR2: SGDLS and YYNGEE. The CDR3 extends over 15 amino acids. V shed 2 bases, J shed 5 bases, and the junction held 6 bases outside the gene matches. CDR3 in DNA: TGTGCCAGCAGCGTTGGGACAGAACACAATGAAAAACTGTTTTTT. Encoded protein: CASSVGTEHNEKLFF.

The V call is TRBV5-1, the J call TRBJ2-5; D gene ambiguous. The V gene's germline CDR1 is SGHRS and CDR2 YFSETQ. Trimming took off 0 bases at V and 2 bases at J, with 8 bases between the two ends. This CDR3 has 14 amino acids. The CDR3: CASSLDLSQETQYF. The CDR3 bases are TGCGCCAGCAGCTTGGATCTCAGTCAAGAGACCCAGTACTTC.

The chain recombines TRBV2 with TRBJ2-3; D gene unclear. V lost 4 bases, J lost 4 bases, and 6 bases lay in between. Germline loops: CDR1 SNHLY, CDR2 FYNNEI. CDR3 length: 12 residues. As DNA, the CDR3 is TGTGCCAGCAGTGCTCGGGCAGATACGCAGTATTTT. This translates into CASSARADTQYF.

This clone was seen a single time. The rearrangement uses TRBV5-4 and TRBJ1-2, with 7 bases identical to TRBD1. The CDR3 contains 14 residues. Germline values: CDR1 SGHNT, CDR2 YYREEE (reference sequence). V shed 0 bases, J shed 5 bases, and the junction held 4 bases outside the gene matches. CDR3 DNA: TGTGCCAGCAGCTTGGTGGACAGGACTTATGGCTACACCTTC. Its protein product is CASSLVDRTYGYTF.

This rearrangement joins TRBV6-1 to TRBJ1-2; tentative D call: TRBD1 (6 bases). V gave up 3 bases and J gave up 6 bases, with 11 bases separating them. The CDR3 sequence is 13 residues long. Germline V gives CDR1 MNHNS, CDR2 SASEGT. The DNA for the CDR3 is TGTGCCAGCAGTGAGAGGGGGGGCCATGGCTACACCTTC. It is translated as CASSERGGHGYTF.

The chain combines TRBV5-6 with TRBJ1-3, with D possibly TRBD1 on 5 matching bases. The germline V gene encodes CDR1 SGHDT and CDR2 YYEEEE. The CDR3 totals 14 residues. The V end lost 4 bases, the J end lost 1 base, and 9 bases lay between the germline ends. CDR3 sequence: CASSLGTSGNTIYF. The CDR3 DNA reads as TGTGCCAGCAGCCTAGGGACTTCTGGAAACACCATATATTTT.

The rearrangement links TRBV19 to TRBJ2-7, with D tentatively TRBD2 (6 bases). This CDR3 has 12 residues. Per germline, CDR1 LNHDA and CDR2 SQIVND (reference sequence). The V and J ends lost 3 bases and 7 bases respectively, with 10 bases between them. Written as DNA, the CDR3 is TGTGCCAGTAGTATCGGGGACTTGGAGCAGTACTTC. It encodes CASSIGDLEQYF.

This chain uses TRBV5-4 with TRBJ1-2, with 9 nucleotides matching TRBD1. V was clipped by 0 bases and J by 5 bases; unmatched bases: 2. The CDR3 has 14 amino acids. Germline CDR1 is SGHNT and CDR2 is YYREEE (reference sequence). The chain's CDR3 is CASSLVDRGYGYTF. The DNA for the CDR3 is TGTGCCAGCAGCTTGGTGGACAGGGGTTATGGCTACACCTTC. Full variable domain (rest looked up from reference TRBV5-4 and TRBJ1-2): ETGVTQSPTHLIKTRGQQVTLRCSSQSGHNTVSWYQQALGQGPQFIFQYYREEENGRGNFPPRFSGLQFPNYSSELNVNALELDDSALYLCASSLVDRGYGYTFGSGTRLTVV.

The chain's CDR3 is CASSPASQGAEAFF. For the CDR3, the DNA is TGTGCCAGCAGCCCCGCTTCCCAGGGCGCTGAAGCTTTCTTT. The J gene is TRBJ1-1, the V gene TRBV7-2, with a tentative D call TRBD1 (5 bases). In germline, CDR1 is SGHTA, CDR2 FQGNSA. The CDR3 is 14 amino acids. With 5 bases removed from V and 6 bases from J, the gap between germline ends came to 16 bases.

The chain links TRBV30 to TRBJ1-2; perhaps TRBD1 as D (5 bases). The germline V gene has CDR1 GTSNPN and CDR2 SVGIG (reference sequence). There are 15 residues in the CDR3. The V end lost 0 bases, the J end lost 0 bases, and 11 bases lay between the germline ends. The CDR3 spells CAWSVGQVTNYGYTF. CDR3 DNA: TGTGCCTGGAGTGTGGGGCAGGTGACTAACTATGGCTACACCTTC.

The J gene is TRBJ2-5, the V gene TRBV6-6, with D possibly TRBD1 on 7 matching bases. The V gene's germline CDR1 is MNHNY and CDR2 SVGAGI (reference sequence). Trimming removed 11 bases from V and 5 bases from J, with 27 bases in between. CDR3 length: 16 amino acids. CDR3 residues: CAAGPGGSGNPETQYF. CDR3 coding DNA: TGTGCCGCCGGTCCAGGGGGTAGCGGAAACCCTGAGACCCAGTACTTC.

CDR3 DNA: TGTGCCACCAGTGATTCTACGAGACTAGAGGGGCAGTATTTT. This codes for CATSDSTRLEGQYF. The genes are TRBV24-1 and TRBJ2-3; a possible D gene is TRBD2 (6 bases). The V gene's germline CDR1 is KGHDR and CDR2 SFDVKD. Between the trimmed V and J ends, which lost 2 bases and 11 bases, there was a span of 16 bases. CDR3 length: 14 amino acids.

The chain couples TRBV10-3 to TRBJ2-5; TRBD1 matches 7 bases. The CDR3 covers 13 residues. Germline V gives CDR1 ENHRY, CDR2 SYGVKD. J was trimmed by 1 base and V by 4 bases; bases with no gene match: 0. CDR3 nucleotides: TGTGCCATCAGTGGGGACAGCCAAGAGACCCAGTACTTC. Translated, it gives CAISGDSQETQYF.

The J gene is TRBJ2-6, the V gene TRBV18; D unresolved. The CDR3 extends over 14 amino acids. Trimming shortened V by 2 bases and J by 1 base, and 3 bases separated the two germline ends. The germline CDR1 and CDR2 sequences are KGHSH and LQKENI. The CDR3 DNA reads as TGTGCCAGCTCACCATATTCTGGGGCCAACGTCCTGACTTTC. Translation gives CASSPYSGANVLTF.

This clone was found a few times. The chain has TRBV5-1 and TRBJ2-3, with a possible D match to TRBD1 (5 bases). The V end was cut by 4 bases, the J end by 2 bases, with 11 bases between. The germline V gene encodes CDR1 SGHRS and CDR2 YFSETQ. This CDR3 has 14 amino acids. CDR3 DNA sequence: TGCGCCAGCAGCGGGGCGAGAACCACAGATACGCAGTATTTT. Its protein product is CASSGARTTDTQYF.